These 25 T cell receptor beta chains came from one sample sequenced in a study of monozygotic twins with inflammatory bowel disease. TCRdb re-called the 5' RACE reads and shows each CDR3 protein once, DNA omitted. The listing records about 170,000 distinct CDR3 sequences. The material sequenced was blood. All receptors derive from a human donor with ulcerative colitis or Crohn's disease, or a healthy co-twin of an affected twin (not recorded which).

The genes are TRBV20-1 and TRBJ2-5. CDR3 length equals 11 residues. Per germline, CDR1 DFQATT and CDR2 SNEGSKA (reference sequence). CDR3 sequence: CSAGFQETQYF.

Here the CDR3 reads CSVVQGTYEQYF. V gene TRBV29-1 combines with J gene TRBJ2-7; TCRdb's D call of TRBD1 is untestable without DNA. Germline V gene data show CDR1 as SQVTM and CDR2 as ANQGSEA. This CDR3 is 12 amino acids long.

The V and J genes are TRBV12-3 or TRBV12-4 and TRBJ2-7; TCRdb's D gene call, TRBD2, goes unchecked for lack of DNA. CDR3 length: 14 amino acids. This CDR3 reads CASTLAGPSYEQYF.

The chain recombines TRBV5-1 with TRBJ1-6. This CDR3 region has 14 residues. Germline V lookup: CDR1 SGHRS, CDR2 YFSETQ. CDR3 sequence reads: CASSARIDNSPLHF.

The J gene is TRBJ2-2, the V gene TRBV29-1. From germline, CDR1 is SQVTM and CDR2 ANQGSEA. The CDR3 consists of 12 residues. CDR3: CSVEVGTGELFF.

The chain carries TRBV11-2 and TRBJ2-1. The CDR3 runs to 15 residues. Germline assignment: CDR1 SGHAT and CDR2 FQNNGV. CDR3 sequence reads: CASSFTGGAYNEQFF.

V gene TRBV7-3 combines with J gene TRBJ2-1; TCRdb's D gene call, TRBD2, goes unchecked for lack of DNA. This CDR3 is built from 14 residues. CDR1 is SGHTA, CDR2 FQGTGA, per germline. The CDR3 region is CASSKIGGYNEQFF.

The chain uses TRBV5-1 and TRBJ2-7; checking the TCRdb D call of TRBD1 is not possible without DNA. From germline, CDR1 is SGHRS and CDR2 YFSETQ. The CDR3 is 12 residues long. The CDR3 reads CASRTGRNEQYF.

This sequence joins TRBV18 and TRBJ2-1; TCRdb's D call, TRBD2, is unchecked because there is no DNA. CDR1 and CDR2 from the germline V gene are KGHSH and LQKENI. This CDR3 is 15 amino acids long. CDR3 sequence: CASSPNQGGSNEQFF.

The rearrangement joins TRBV6-5 to TRBJ1-6. Germline values: CDR1 MNHEY, CDR2 SVGAGI. The CDR3 sequence is 12 residues long. CDR3 region: CASRMEGSPLHF.

The CDR3 loop reads CASSFYGLTLISYNEQFF. The chain is built from TRBV7-8 and TRBJ2-1; the D call from TCRdb, TRBD2, cannot be confirmed without DNA. The germline CDR1 and CDR2 sequences are SGHVS and FQNEAQ. The CDR3 contains 18 residues.

This chain joins TRBV10-3 and TRBJ1-5; TCRdb reports TRBD1, a call that lacks DNA to check it against. Germline CDR1 reads ENHRY; CDR2 reads SYGVKD. This CDR3 comprises 15 residues. The CDR3 loop is CAISDSRTGDQPQHF.

V usage is TRBV20-1 and J usage is TRBJ2-1. This CDR3 has 16 residues. The germline V gene has CDR1 DFQATT and CDR2 SNEGSKA (reference sequence). The CDR3 protein is CSARDIRRSSYNEQFF.

The V call is TRBV5-1, the J call TRBJ1-1; TCRdb picks TRBD1, but there is no DNA to check that call. CDR1 and CDR2 from the germline V gene are SGHRS and YFSETQ. CDR3 size: 14 residues. This chain's CDR3 is CASSFDSPNTEAFF.

The V gene is TRBV6-6, the J gene TRBJ2-7; TCRdb reports TRBD1, a call that lacks DNA to check it against. There are 14 residues in the CDR3. CDR1 MNHNY and CDR2 SVGAGI come from the germline V gene (reference sequence). CDR3 loop: CASRTDRGPYEQYF.

The gene calls are TRBV7-9 and TRBJ1-5. This CDR3 has 15 residues. Germline lookup yields CDR1 SEHNR and CDR2 FQNEAQ (reference sequence). Here the CDR3 reads CASSLDSMSNQPQHF. Supplemented by reference TRBV7-9 and TRBJ1-5, the full variable domain reads DTGVSQNPRHKITKRGQNVTFRCDPISEHNRLYWYRQTLGQGPEFLTYFQNEAQLEKSRLLSDRFSAERPKGSFSTLEIQRTEQGDSAMYLCASSLDSMSNQPQHFGDGTRLSIL.

The chain recombines TRBV5-1 with TRBJ2-5; TCRdb's assignment of TRBD1 cannot be checked, as there is no DNA. The CDR3 loop spans 16 amino acids. The germline V gene has CDR1 SGHRS and CDR2 YFSETQ. The CDR3: CASSNTGTGAQETQYF.

The genes are TRBV5-1 and TRBJ1-4; checking the TCRdb D call of TRBD1 is not possible without DNA. Germline CDR1 is SGHRS and CDR2 is YFSETQ. This CDR3 has 17 amino acids. CDR3: CASSPGTGGTTNEKLFF.

J is TRBJ2-7 and V is TRBV6-2 or TRBV6-3. Per germline, CDR1 MNHEY and CDR2 SVGEGT. The CDR3 length is 12 residues. This CDR3 reads CASSKATYEQYF.

CDR3: CASSPGNGFQETQYF. V and J are TRBV5-1 and TRBJ2-5; TCRdb returns TRBD1, unconfirmable since there is no DNA. Germline loops: CDR1 SGHRS, CDR2 YFSETQ. The CDR3 has 15 residues.

The chain carries TRBV6-1 and TRBJ2-1; TCRdb's D call of TRBD2 is untestable without DNA. Germline assignment: CDR1 MNHNS and CDR2 SASEGT. This CDR3 spans 15 amino acids. CDR3 residues: CASIPDYSSYNEQFF.

The rearrangement uses TRBV7-2 and TRBJ2-1. This CDR3 has 12 amino acids. Germline V gives CDR1 SGHTA, CDR2 FQGNSA. CDR3 protein: CASSLTAGWQFF.

V is TRBV7-8 and J is TRBJ1-5; the TRBD1 assignment by TCRdb is unverifiable without DNA. The CDR3 totals 16 residues. Germline lookup yields CDR1 SGHVS and CDR2 FQNEAQ. This chain's CDR3 is CASSLEGAGINQPQHF.

The chain couples TRBV6-5 to TRBJ2-1; without DNA, the TCRdb call of TRBD2 cannot be checked. Germline assignment: CDR1 MNHEY and CDR2 SVGAGI. The CDR3 extends over 18 amino acids. This CDR3 is CASSSPALPSGPYNEQFF.

The gene calls are TRBV7-8 and TRBJ1-5; there is no DNA to check the TCRdb D call of TRBD1. This CDR3 comprises 16 residues. Germline values: CDR1 SGHVS, CDR2 FQNEAQ. The CDR3 here is CASSKGQGAGNQPQHF.